The source of this T cell receptor beta chain is a study of blood T cell repertoires in COVID-19. Across the study: COVID-19 samples collected from the United States, Italy and Spain covered acute and convalescent phases. Sources were T cells, B-cell-depleted T cells, or PBMCs; the material itself was cDNA or gDNA.

In the original workflow: Reference gene primer amplification yielded estimated nucleated cell counts. Sequencing was performed with immunoSEQ multiplex PCR; in TCRdb, only in-frame clones are kept and a portion is missing. For V, J and clone size, that table is used; D and trimming come from the DNA. The sample has 240,000 or so clones, 70% to 85% seen once. With 11 bases clipped from V and 4 bases from J, the junction kept 14 bases outside the gene matches. This CDR3 is 14 amino acids long. Per the germline V gene, CDR1 is MDHEN and CDR2 is SYDVKM. This TCR was sampled from a woman at least 80 years old with acute or convalescent COVID-19. The chain links TRBV28 to TRBJ2-7; 7 positions match TRBD1. Input material: peripheral blood. CDR3 coding DNA: TGTGCCGGGAAGAGGCCGGGACAGAGATACGAGCAGTACTTC. Translating it yields CAGKRPGQRYEQYF.